This T cell receptor beta chain was identified during a study of blood T cell repertoires in COVID-19. Assay used: immunoSEQ multiplex PCR; TCRdb lists only in-frame clones, some missing. The table records around 200,000 clones, 80% to 90% of them present only once. J was trimmed by 7 bases and V by 4 bases; bases with no gene match: 7. CDR1 and CDR2 (germline): SGDLS, YYNGEE. The CDR3 consists of 14 residues. This TCR was sampled from a human donor with active or convalescent COVID-19. The donor label of this sample is uncertain. Sequenced: peripheral blood. The genes are TRBV9 and TRBJ1-4, with 7 bases fitting TRBD1. The CDR3 protein is CASSPRQGAEKLFF. DNA of the CDR3: TGTGCCAGCAGCCCCCGACAGGGTGCTGAAAAACTGTTTTTT.